This T cell receptor (beta chain) stems from a study of technical replicates of blood from several donors. The CDR3 is made up of 13 amino acids. Germline CDR1 is LNHDA and CDR2 is SQIVND (reference sequence). The V end was cut by 6 bases, the J end by 3 bases, with 11 bases between. Produced via immunoSEQ multiplex PCR; TCRdb's table is partial and in-frame only. The repertoire consists of roughly 79,000 clones, with 91% occurring once and the leading ten covering 0.37%. The sequencing sample was made of T cells isolated from PBMCs. This chain connects TRBV19 to TRBJ1-1; D ambiguous. The clonotype originates from a human donor in good health. Some clones in this sample may be carry-over from other donors' samples. The CDR3 here is CASSAQADTEAFF. CDR3 in DNA: TGTGCCAGTAGCGCCCAGGCTGACACTGAAGCTTTCTTT.